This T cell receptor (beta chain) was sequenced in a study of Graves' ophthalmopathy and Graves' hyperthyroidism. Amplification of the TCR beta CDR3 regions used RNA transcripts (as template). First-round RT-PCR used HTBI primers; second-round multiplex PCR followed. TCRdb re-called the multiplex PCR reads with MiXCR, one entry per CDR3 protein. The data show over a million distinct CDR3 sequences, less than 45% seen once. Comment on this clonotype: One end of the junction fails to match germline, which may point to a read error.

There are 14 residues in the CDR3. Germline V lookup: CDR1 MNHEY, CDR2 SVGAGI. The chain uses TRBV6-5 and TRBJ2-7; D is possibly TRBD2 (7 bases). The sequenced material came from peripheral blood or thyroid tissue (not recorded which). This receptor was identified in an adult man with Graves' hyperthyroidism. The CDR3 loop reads CASSPLGGGYEHYF. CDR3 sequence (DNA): TGTGCCAGCAGCCCCTTAGGCGGGGGCTACGAGCACTACTTC.